This T cell receptor beta chain came from a study of blood T cell repertoires in COVID-19. Background on the study: PBMCs, B-cell-depleted T cells, or T cells provided the cDNA or gDNA that made up the material.

The authors' processing: The authors estimated nucleated cell counts from reference gene primer amplification. Clones were read by immunoSEQ multiplex PCR, and TCRdb kept only the in-frame ones, dropping some. V, J and clone size were drawn from that table, and D and trimming were deduced from the DNA. The sample consists of 70,000 or so clones, around 87% of them appearing once. There are 13 residues in the CDR3. Unmatched junction bases numbered 2, after V lost 4 bases and J lost 6 bases. The V gene's germline CDR1 is WSHSY and CDR2 SAAADI. This TCR was sampled from a man aged 35-49 years with COVID-19, enrolled during active disease. The V and J genes are TRBV10-2 and TRBJ1-1, with 10 bases aligning to TRBD1. The sequencing input was peripheral blood. This CDR3 is CASSGQGAAEAFF. CDR3 nucleotides: TGCGCCAGCAGTGGACAGGGGGCCGCTGAAGCTTTCTTT.